The source of this TCR beta chain is a study of identical twins. The table lists this clonotype with a few counts. What it recognizes is unknown. V was clipped by 5 bases and J by 4 bases; unmatched bases: 7. Germline V lookup: CDR1 SEHNR, CDR2 FQNEAQ (reference sequence). The CDR3 length is 16 residues. Points from the study as a whole: Abundant beta clonotypes from cord blood had fewer insertions, unlike memory repertoires, which showed none.

Template switching added a universal primer site, and cDNA bore unique molecular identifiers. TCRdb re-called the 5' RACE reads with MiXCR, one entry per CDR3 protein. The sample records approximately 600,000 distinct CDR3 sequences, 7% to 7.5% being singletons. This sample also appeared in a second study, on yellow fever vaccine responses in identical twins.

Sequences were obtained from PBMCs. This receptor was taken from a woman aged 18-29 years in good health. The V call is TRBV7-9, the J call TRBJ2-2; TRBD2 matches 10 bases. CDR3 protein: CASSPPGLAPTGELFF. CDR3 DNA: TGTGCCAGCAGCCCCCCGGGACTAGCGCCCACCGGGGAGCTGTTTTTT. The full variable domain, rest sourced from reference TRBV7-9 and TRBJ2-2, is DTGVSQNPRHKITKRGQNVTFRCDPISEHNRLYWYRQTLGQGPEFLTYFQNEAQLEKSRLLSDRFSAERPKGSFSTLEIQRTEQGDSAMYLCASSPPGLAPTGELFFGEGSRLTVL.